This is a list of T cell receptor beta chains from one sample in a study of cytomegalovirus exposure and HLA in healthy donors. The data were produced by immunoSEQ multiplex PCR, yet TCRdb's version contains in-frame clones alone and is incomplete. The sample has around 300,000 clones; roughly 89% are singletons. Sample: PBMCs. These receptors originate from a woman younger than 35 in good health and CMV-seronegative. The CDR3 runs from the conserved cysteine through the conserved F or W. D genes are given only for firm matches. The size field is filled for only some rows; it gives once, few, many or a size class.

D: TRBD1; size: .; V: TRBV14; J: TRBJ2-7; DNA: TGTGCCAGCAGCCAGACAGGGTTGGTTTGGGCCGAGCAGTACTTC; CDR3: CASSQTGLVWAEQYF
D: TRBD1; size: .; V: TRBV19; J: TRBJ2-1; DNA: TGTGCCAGTAGTATCACAGGGGTTTACAATGAGCAGTTCTTC; CDR3: CASSITGVYNEQFF
D: .; size: .; V: TRBV13; J: TRBJ2-1; DNA: TGTGCCAGCAGCCCGATGACAGACATGGAGCAGTTCTTC; CDR3: CASSPMTDMEQFF
D: .; size: .; V: TRBV11-3; J: TRBJ1-1; DNA: TGTGCCACTTGCTTCAGGTCTTTGAACACTGAAGCTTTCTTT; CDR3: CATCFRSLNTEAFF
D: .; size: .; V: TRBV5-6; J: TRBJ2-1; DNA: TGTGCCAGCAGCTATCGGGGGGCACATGAGCAGTTCTTC; CDR3: CASSYRGAHEQFF
D: .; size: .; V: TRBV5-1; J: TRBJ2-1; DNA: TGCGCCAGCAGCTTAACGGGATCCTACAATGAGCAGTTCTTC; CDR3: CASSLTGSYNEQFF
D: TRBD2; size: .; V: TRBV11-2; J: TRBJ2-3; DNA: TGTGCCAGCAGCCCACCGGGACTAGCGGTTACAGATACGCAGTATTTT; CDR3: CASSPPGLAVTDTQYF
D: TRBD1; size: once; V: TRBV27; J: TRBJ2-7; DNA: TGTGCCAGTAGTTTTTATGGACAGGGGAACTACGAGCAGTACTTC; CDR3: CASSFYGQGNYEQYF
D: .; size: .; V: TRBV27; J: TRBJ2-7; DNA: TGTGCCAGCAGTTTATCCGGGTCTTACGAGCAGTACTTC; CDR3: CASSLSGSYEQYF
D: .; size: .; V: TRBV27; J: TRBJ2-7; DNA: TGTGCCAGCAGACCTCCAGCGGGCTCCTACGAGCAGTACTTC; CDR3: CASRPPAGSYEQYF
D: TRBD1; size: .; V: TRBV11-2; J: TRBJ2-1; DNA: TGTGCCAGCAGCAGCCTCCGGGACAGGAGAGAGAACAATGAGCAGTTCTTC; CDR3: CASSSLRDRRENNEQFF
D: .; size: .; V: TRBV11-2; J: TRBJ2-1; DNA: TGTGCCAGCAGCCCATACGACATTTACAATGAGCAGTTCTTC; CDR3: CASSPYDIYNEQFF
D: .; size: .; V: TRBV10-3; J: TRBJ2-1; DNA: TGTGCCATCAGTCAACCCGGGACAAGATCCTACAATGAGCAGTTCTTC; CDR3: CAISQPGTRSYNEQFF
D: TRBD1; size: once; V: TRBV7-3; J: TRBJ2-3; DNA: TGTGCCAGCAGTTCGTCGGGACAGGTCACAGATACGCAGTATTTT; CDR3: CASSSSGQVTDTQYF
D: .; size: .; V: TRBV4-1; J: TRBJ1-2; DNA: TGCGCCAGCAGCCAAATCGGTGCGGGTCAGAGCTATGGCTACACCTTC; CDR3: CASSQIGAGQSYGYTF
D: TRBD2; size: .; V: TRBV2; J: TRBJ2-3; DNA: TGTGCCACAAGGGAGGGGCTTAGTAGCACAGATACGCAGTATTTT; CDR3: CATREGLSSTDTQYF
D: .; size: .; V: TRBV11-2; J: TRBJ2-2; DNA: TGTGCCAGCAGCTTAGTGGTTGACGGACACCCACCCGGGGAGCTGTTTTTT; CDR3: CASSLVVDGHPPGELFF
D: TRBD1; size: .; V: TRBV10-2; J: TRBJ1-6; DNA: TGCGCCAGCGGGACAGAATATTCACCCCTCCACTTT; CDR3: CASGTEYSPLHF
D: TRBD2; size: .; V: TRBV29-1; J: TRBJ2-3; DNA: TGCAGCGTGGGTGGACTAGCGGGGGGGGTCACAGATACGCAGTATTTT; CDR3: CSVGGLAGGVTDTQYF
D: TRBD1; size: .; V: TRBV5-1; J: TRBJ2-6; DNA: TGCGCCAGCAGGGACAGGGACGGGTTTGGGGCCAACGTCCTGACTTTC; CDR3: CASRDRDGFGANVLTF
D: .; size: once; V: TRBV9; J: TRBJ2-3; DNA: TGTGCCAGCAGCGTAGAGCCTAGCTGGGCAGATACGCAGTATTTT; CDR3: CASSVEPSWADTQYF
D: .; size: .; V: TRBV19; J: TRBJ1-2; DNA: TGTGCCAGTAGTTCCTCCCGACTAAGACAGGCTCACTATGGCTACACCTTC; CDR3: CASSSSRLRQAHYGYTF
D: TRBD2; size: .; V: TRBV7-2; J: TRBJ2-5; DNA: TGTGCCAGCAGCTTAGGGGGGCGGGGGGATGAGACCCAGTACTTC; CDR3: CASSLGGRGDETQYF
D: TRBD2; size: .; V: TRBV10-2; J: TRBJ2-3; DNA: TGCGCCAGCAGTGAGTCTGCTAGCGGGGGAATAAGAGATACGCAGTATTTT; CDR3: CASSESASGGIRDTQYF
D: .; size: .; V: TRBV5-1; J: TRBJ2-5; DNA: TGCGCCAGCAGCTTGCTCCCAGACCAAGAGACCCAGTACTTC; CDR3: CASSLLPDQETQYF
D: .; size: once; V: TRBV6-5; J: TRBJ1-5; DNA: TGTGCCAGCGAGACACAGGGTCGGCAGCCCCAGCATTTT; CDR3: CASETQGRQPQHF
D: .; size: .; V: TRBV19; J: TRBJ1-1; DNA: TGTGCCAGTAAAGTAGTGGAGCGATCTGAAGCTTTCTTT; CDR3: CASKVVERSEAFF
D: TRBD1; size: .; V: TRBV7-3; J: TRBJ1-2; DNA: TGTGCCAGCAGCTTATATGGGACAGCGTATGGCTACACCTTC; CDR3: CASSLYGTAYGYTF
D: TRBD2; size: .; V: TRBV11-2; J: TRBJ2-7; DNA: TGTGCCAGCAGCTACAGCGGGGGGGCGGGCTACGAGCAGTACTTC; CDR3: CASSYSGGAGYEQYF
D: .; size: .; V: TRBV2; J: TRBJ1-5; DNA: TGTGCCAGCAGTGATATCTCAGGTAGTCAGCCCCAGCATTTT; CDR3: CASSDISGSQPQHF
D: TRBD1; size: .; V: TRBV25-1; J: TRBJ2-7; DNA: TGTGCCAGCAGACCCAGGGGGCTGGGGACCTACGAGCAGTACTTC; CDR3: CASRPRGLGTYEQYF
D: .; size: .; V: TRBV18; J: TRBJ1-1; DNA: TGTGCCAGCTCGTTACGGGGGGGGCGGACTGAAGCTTTCTTT; CDR3: CASSLRGGRTEAFF
D: .; size: once; V: TRBV7-9; J: TRBJ1-1; DNA: TGTGCCAGCAGCCCCAAAACCCTAGGGGGTGAAGCTTTCTTT; CDR3: CASSPKTLGGEAFF
D: .; size: .; V: TRBV6-1; J: TRBJ1-5; DNA: TGTGCCAGCAGTTCTACCCACAGGCAGCCCCAGCATTTT; CDR3: CASSSTHRQPQHF
D: .; size: .; V: TRBV2; J: TRBJ1-5; DNA: TGTGCCAGCAGTGGTGACCAGGCTAACGATCAGCCCCAGCATTTT; CDR3: CASSGDQANDQPQHF
D: .; size: .; V: TRBV6-1; J: TRBJ1-5; DNA: TGTGCCAGCAGTCTAACAGGGCTTTACAATCAGCCCCAGCATTTT; CDR3: CASSLTGLYNQPQHF